This T cell receptor beta chain emerged from a study of shared clonotypes between healthy human individuals. The assay was run at deep level. Measured with immunoSEQ multiplex PCR; TCRdb has only the in-frame clones, and not every one. The data show more than 450,000 clones, about four fifths seen once. Whole-study results and caveats: Represented genetic and exposure-history diversity was restricted by having few donors.

Each of the donors was a healthy adult who was HIV-negative and had not had a recent acute infection or vaccination. Turning to this clone: The antigen is not known.

This CDR3 comprises 13 residues. The V and J ends lost 7 bases and 1 base respectively, with 10 bases between them. The germline V gene encodes CDR1 MGHDK and CDR2 SYGVNS. The chain has TRBV25-1 and TRBJ1-1, with D possibly TRBD1 on 5 matching bases. The receptor comes from a woman in her 40s in good health. Some clones in this sample may be carry-over from other donors' samples. The sequencing sample was made of PBMCs. In nucleotides, the CDR3 is TGTGCCAGCACTGACAGCGGGAACACTGAAGCTTTCTTT. Its translation is CASTDSGNTEAFF.